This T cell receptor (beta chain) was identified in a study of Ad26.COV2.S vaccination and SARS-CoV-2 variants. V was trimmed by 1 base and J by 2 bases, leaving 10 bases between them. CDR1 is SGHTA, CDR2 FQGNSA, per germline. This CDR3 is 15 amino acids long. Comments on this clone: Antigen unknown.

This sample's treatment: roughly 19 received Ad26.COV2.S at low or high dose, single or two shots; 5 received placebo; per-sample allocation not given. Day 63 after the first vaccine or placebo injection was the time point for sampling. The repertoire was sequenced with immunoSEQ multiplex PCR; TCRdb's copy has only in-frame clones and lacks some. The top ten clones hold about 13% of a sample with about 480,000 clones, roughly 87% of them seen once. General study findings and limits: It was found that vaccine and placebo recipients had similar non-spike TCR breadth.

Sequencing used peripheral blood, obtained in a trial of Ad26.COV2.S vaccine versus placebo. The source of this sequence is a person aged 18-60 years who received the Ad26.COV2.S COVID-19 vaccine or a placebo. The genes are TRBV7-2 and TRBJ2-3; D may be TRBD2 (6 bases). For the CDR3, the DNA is TGTGCCAGCAGCTTAGAGGGACTCACCACAGATACGCAGTATTTT. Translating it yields CASSLEGLTTDTQYF.